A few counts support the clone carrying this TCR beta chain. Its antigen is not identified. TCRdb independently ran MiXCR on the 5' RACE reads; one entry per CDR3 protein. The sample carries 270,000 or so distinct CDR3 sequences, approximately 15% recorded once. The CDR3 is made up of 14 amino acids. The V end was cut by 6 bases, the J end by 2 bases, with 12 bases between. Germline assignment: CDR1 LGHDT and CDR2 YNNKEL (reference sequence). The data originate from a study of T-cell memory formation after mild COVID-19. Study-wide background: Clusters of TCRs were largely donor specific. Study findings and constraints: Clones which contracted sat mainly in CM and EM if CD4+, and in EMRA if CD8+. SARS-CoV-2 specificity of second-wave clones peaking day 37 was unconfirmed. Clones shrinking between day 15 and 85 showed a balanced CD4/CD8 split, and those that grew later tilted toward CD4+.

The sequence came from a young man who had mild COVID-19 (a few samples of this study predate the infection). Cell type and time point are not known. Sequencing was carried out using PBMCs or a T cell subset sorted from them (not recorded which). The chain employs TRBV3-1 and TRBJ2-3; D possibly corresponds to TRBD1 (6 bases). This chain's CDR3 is CASSLRGFTDTQYF. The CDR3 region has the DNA TGTGCCAGCAGTCTTAGGGGGTTCACAGATACGCAGTATTTT.